This paragraph reports one T cell receptor beta chain. The method was immunoSEQ multiplex PCR; TCRdb's version includes in-frame clones alone and lacks a portion of them. The table records about 350,000 clones, approximately 89% of them present only once. The data were obtained in a study of blood T cell repertoires in COVID-19. Trimming took 2 bases from V and 3 from J, leaving 11 bases between them. The CDR3 has 15 amino acids. The germline V gene encodes CDR1 MNHNS and CDR2 SASEGT. One Seattle source followed patients from active infection through their disease course. This TCR was sampled from an older woman with COVID-19, enrolled during active disease. V is TRBV6-1 and J is TRBJ1-5, with a tentative D call TRBD1 (6 bases). Material for sequencing was peripheral blood. DNA for the CDR3: TGTGCCAGCAGTGAATTATCAGGGGACAATCAGCCCCAGCATTTT. It is translated as CASSELSGDNQPQHF.